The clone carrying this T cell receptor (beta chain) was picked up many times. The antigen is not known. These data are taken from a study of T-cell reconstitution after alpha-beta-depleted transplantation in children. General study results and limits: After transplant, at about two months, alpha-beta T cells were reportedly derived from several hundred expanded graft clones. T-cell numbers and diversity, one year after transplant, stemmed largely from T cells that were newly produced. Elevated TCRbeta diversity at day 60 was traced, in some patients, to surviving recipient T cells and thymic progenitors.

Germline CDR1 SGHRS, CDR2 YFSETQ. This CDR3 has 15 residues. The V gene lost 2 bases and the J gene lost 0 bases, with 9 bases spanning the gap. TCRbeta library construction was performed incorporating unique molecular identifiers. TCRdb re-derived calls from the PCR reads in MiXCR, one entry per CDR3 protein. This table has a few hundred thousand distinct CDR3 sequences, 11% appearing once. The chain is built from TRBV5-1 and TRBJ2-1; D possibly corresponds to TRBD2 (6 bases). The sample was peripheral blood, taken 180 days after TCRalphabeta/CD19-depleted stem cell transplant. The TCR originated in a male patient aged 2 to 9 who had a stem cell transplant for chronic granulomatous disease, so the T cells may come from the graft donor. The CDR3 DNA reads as TGCGCCAGCAGCTTCGGGGGAAGCTCCTACAATGAGCAGTTCTTC. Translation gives CASSFGGSSYNEQFF.